The 17 T cell receptor beta chains in this list originate from one sample, sequenced in a study of multiple sclerosis patients with progressive multifocal leukoencephalopathy. Time point indicated: approximately 11 months of natalizumab therapy. Data came from immunoSEQ multiplex PCR; TCRdb stores just in-frame clones and leaves some out. The data hold more than 20,000 clones, with 80% to 95% observed a single time. The source was PBMCs, collected from a patient treated with natalizumab. Source of these receptors: a man aged 25 to 45 with multiple sclerosis.

This clone occurred once. The chain joins TRBV5-1 to TRBJ2-3; D is unresolved. V shed 2 bases and J shed 0 bases, with 10 bases lying between them. CDR1 and CDR2 from the germline V gene are SGHRS and YFSETQ. The CDR3 spans 15 residues. As DNA, the CDR3 is TGCGCCAGCAGCTTTAAGGGATCGAGCACAGATACGCAGTATTTT. Residues: CASSFKGSSTDTQYF.

The V call is TRBV7-9, the J call TRBJ2-3, with D unresolved. V lost 5 bases and J 2 bases, leaving 8 bases between the germline ends. From germline, CDR1 is SEHNR and CDR2 FQNEAQ (reference sequence). The CDR3 is 13 residues long. CDR3 coding DNA: TGTGCCAGCAGCGCCCTAGACACAGATACGCAGTATTTT. Translating it yields CASSALDTDTQYF.

This clone is a singleton in its sample. The V gene is TRBV19, the J gene TRBJ2-1, with D perhaps matching TRBD1 (5 bases). Per germline, CDR1 LNHDA and CDR2 SQIVND (reference sequence). Trimming shortened V by 10 bases and J by 0 bases, and 10 bases separated the two germline ends. CDR3 length: 13 residues. DNA of the CDR3: TGTGCCACCAGTGACAGCTCCTACAATGAGCAGTTCTTC. It specifies CATSDSSYNEQFF.

V usage is TRBV18 and J usage is TRBJ1-1, with D possibly TRBD1 on 5 matching bases. Trimming cost V 6 bases and J 0 bases, with 11 bases left between them. The CDR3 covers 14 residues. Germline V gene lookup returns CDR1 KGHSH and CDR2 LQKENI. In DNA, the CDR3 is TGTGCCAGCTCCCACGGGACGTTGAACACTGAAGCTTTCTTT. Amino acids: CASSHGTLNTEAFF.

This clone was observed a handful of times. The rearrangement joins TRBV11-3 to TRBJ2-1, with TRBD2 matching 9 bases. Germline assignment: CDR1 SGHNT and CDR2 YENEEA. The CDR3 runs to 17 residues. V was pared by 5 bases and J by 9 bases, with 17 bases of the junction left unmatched. CDR3 in amino acids: CASSPSWREGGGPEQFF. For the CDR3, the DNA is TGTGCCAGCAGCCCGAGTTGGCGGGAGGGAGGGGGGCCTGAGCAGTTCTTC. The complete variable domain, with remaining parts taken from reference TRBV11-3 and TRBJ2-1, reads EAGVVQSPRYKIIEKKQPVAFWCNPISGHNTLYWYLQNLGQGPELLIRYENEEAVDDSQLPKDRFSAERLKGVDSTLKIQPAELGDSAVYLCASSPSWREGGGPEQFFGPGTRLTVL.

This chain links TRBV9 with TRBJ1-1, with a weak D call TRBD1 (5 bases). Looked up from germline, CDR1 is SGDLS and CDR2 is YYNGEE. The CDR3 extends over 15 amino acids. Trimming took off 0 bases at V and 1 base at J, with 10 bases between the two ends. CDR3 protein: CASSVAGTSNTEAFF. In DNA, the CDR3 is TGTGCCAGCAGCGTAGCGGGGACTTCGAACACTGAAGCTTTCTTT.

This clone was seen only once. At the DNA level, this CDR3 is encoded by other sequences in the same sample as well. J is TRBJ1-2 and V is TRBV7-9, with D tentatively TRBD1 (6 bases). The ends were cut back, 8 bases at V and 8 bases at J, with 18 bases in the middle. Germline V CDR1 and CDR2: SEHNR, FQNEAQ (reference sequence). The CDR3 contains 13 residues. The CDR3 DNA follows: TGTGCCAGCGGCTACTCAGGGGCTGGGGGCTACACCTTC. Its protein is CASGYSGAGGYTF.

Remarks on this clone: Other DNA sequences in the sample encode the same CDR3. This rearrangement joins TRBV7-8 to TRBJ2-6, with a weak D call TRBD1 (7 bases). The CDR3 loop spans 18 amino acids. The V end lost 3 bases, the J end lost 0 bases, and 15 bases lay between the germline ends. From germline, CDR1 is SGHVS and CDR2 FQNEAQ. In nucleotides, the CDR3 is TGTGCCAGCAGCTTTGGTGGAGGGGGCTACTCTGGGGCCAACGTCCTGACTTTC. It codes for CASSFGGGGYSGANVLTF.

The rearrangement links TRBV9 to TRBJ2-3, with 12 bases matching TRBD2. With V trimmed by 2 bases and J by 1 base, 2 bases remained unmatched. From germline, CDR1 is SGDLS and CDR2 YYNGEE. This CDR3 is 16 amino acids long. In nucleotides, the CDR3 is TGTGCCAGCAGCGTTGGGACTAGCGGGCGCACAGATACGCAGTATTTT. Translated: CASSVGTSGRTDTQYF.

This rearrangement joins TRBV5-1 to TRBJ2-7, with 10 bases fitting TRBD2. This CDR3 comprises 15 residues. V lost 0 bases and J lost 7; bases outside the gene matches: 7. Per the germline V gene, CDR1 is SGHRS and CDR2 is YFSETQ. As DNA, the CDR3 is TGCGCCAGCAGCTTGGCCGGGATAGCGGGAGGAGAGCAGTACGTC. Protein product: CASSLAGIAGGEQYV.

The chain is built from TRBV6-6 and TRBJ1-1, with D unclear. The CDR3 has 12 residues. V was pared by 10 bases and J by 1 base, with 10 bases between. Germline CDR1 MNHNY, CDR2 SVGAGI (reference sequence). The CDR3 DNA reads as TGTGCCATTCGAGACCCGAACACTGAAGCTTTCTTT. Translation gives CAIRDPNTEAFF.

The chain links TRBV10-2 to TRBJ1-4; 9 bases match TRBD1. The CDR3 consists of 18 residues. CDR1 and CDR2 (germline): WSHSY, SAAADI. V was clipped by 3 bases and J by 2 bases; unmatched bases: 10. CDR3 in amino acids: CASSDPRTGVGTNEKLFF. The CDR3 DNA is TGCGCCAGCAGTGACCCCCGGACAGGGGTTGGGACTAATGAAAAACTGTTTTTT.

This chain joins TRBV11-2 and TRBJ2-7; D perhaps matches TRBD1 (5 bases). V shed 1 base and J shed 6 bases, with 10 bases lying between them. This CDR3 has 13 amino acids. Germline lookup yields CDR1 SGHAT and CDR2 FQNNGV. The CDR3 sequence: CASSLGGLGEQYV. CDR3 nucleotides: TGTGCCAGCAGCTTAGGGGGCTTGGGCGAGCAGTACGTC.

A word on this clone: The same CDR3 also results from other DNA sequences found in this sample. J is TRBJ2-5 and V is TRBV7-9; D ambiguous. V lost 5 bases and J 3 bases, leaving 4 bases between the germline ends. CDR3 length equals 11 residues. Per germline, CDR1 SEHNR and CDR2 FQNEAQ (reference sequence). The CDR3 here is CASSNKETQYF. CDR3 sequence (DNA): TGTGCCAGCAGCAATAAAGAGACCCAGTACTTC. Combining the CDR3 with reference TRBV7-9 and TRBJ2-5 gives the whole variable domain DTGVSQNPRHKITKRGQNVTFRCDPISEHNRLYWYRQTLGQGPEFLTYFQNEAQLEKSRLLSDRFSAERPKGSFSTLEIQRTEQGDSAMYLCASSNKETQYFGPGTRLLVL.

The chain is built from TRBV4-3 and TRBJ1-1, with D unclear. The V gene's germline CDR1 is LGHNA and CDR2 YSLEER. This CDR3 region has 11 residues. The germline V and J ends were trimmed by 0 bases and 10 bases, with 6 bases remaining between them. In nucleotides, the CDR3 is TGCGCCAGCAGCCAAGATCGGGTAGCTTTCTTT. This sequence encodes CASSQDRVAFF.

The chain carries TRBV29-1 and TRBJ2-1; TRBD2 aligns across 11 bases. Germline values: CDR1 SQVTM, CDR2 ANQGSEA. The V gene end was trimmed by 6 bases and the J gene end by 3 bases; junction bases not matched to a gene: 4. The CDR3 is made up of 14 amino acids. The CDR3 here is CSVAGTSGYNEQFF. DNA of the CDR3: TGCAGCGTGGCCGGGACTAGCGGCTACAATGAGCAGTTCTTC.

J is TRBJ2-5 and V is TRBV7-9; 10 nucleotides match TRBD1. The J call may be wrong; the DNA end is better matched by TRBJ2-7. Germline-derived CDR1 and CDR2 are SEHNR and FQNEAQ (reference sequence). This CDR3 has 18 amino acids. CDR3 coding DNA: TGTGCCAGCAGCCCCTACCAGTTCCCGGGACAGGGGAGCAACGAGCAGTACTTC. This codes for CASSPYQFPGQGSNEQYF.